This T cell receptor (beta chain) was identified during a study of Ad26.COV2.S vaccination and SARS-CoV-2 variants. Study background: Participants got Ad26.COV2.S intramuscularly, once or twice 56 days apart.

Study results and caveats: Reportedly, spike-specific CD8+ and CD4+ T cell responses achieved substantial breadth once vaccination had taken place.

Profiling relied on immunoSEQ multiplex PCR, and the TCRdb table lists in-frame clones only, not all of them. The table records 300,000 to 400,000 clones, around nine tenths of them present only once. The V end lost 5 bases, the J end lost 4 bases, and 11 bases lay between the germline ends. The CDR3 extends over 13 amino acids. Germline CDR1 PRHDT, CDR2 FYEKMQ (reference sequence). As to treatment: roughly 18 received Ad26.COV2.S at low or high dose, single or two shots; about 5 received placebo; per-sample allocation not given. Sampling happened 63 days after the first vaccine or placebo injection. In regard to this clone: Its target is unknown.

The sequenced sample was peripheral blood, obtained in a trial of Ad26.COV2.S vaccine versus placebo. The chain uses TRBV13 and TRBJ1-1; maybe TRBD1 (5 bases). This clonotype was sampled from a person between 18 and 60 years old who received the Ad26.COV2.S COVID-19 vaccine or a placebo. The CDR3 here is CASSDERGTEAFF. The CDR3 nucleotides are TGTGCCAGCAGCGACGAGAGGGGCACTGAAGCTTTCTTT. The full variable domain, in which reference TRBV13 and TRBJ1-1 provide the parts outside the CDR3, is AAGVIQSPRHLIKEKRETATLKCYPIPRHDTVYWYQQGPGQDPQFLISFYEKMQSDKGSIPDRFSAQQFSDYHSELNMSSLELGDSALYFCASSDERGTEAFFGQGTRLTVV.